This is a list of T cell receptor beta chains from one sample in a study of glioma-infiltrating T cells. A single record per CDR3 protein comes from TCRdb applying MiXCR to the multiplex PCR reads. The sample holds approximately 140,000 distinct CDR3 sequences, 24% seen once. Sequenced input: glioma tissue, nonneoplastic brain tissue, or PBMCs (not recorded which). The receptors shown here come from a human donor with low-grade glioma or glioblastoma, undergoing nonglioma brain surgery, or in good health (not recorded which). CDR3s include the opening cysteine and the closing phenylalanine or tryptophan. The order of the fields is clone size, J gene, D gene, V gene, CDR3 protein, CDR3 DNA. A D gene is named only where the DNA matches it firmly. Expanded clones are given a class, and other clones once, few, many or no size at all.

clone_size: many; j_call: TRBJ1-6; d_call: NA; v_call: TRBV27; cdr3_aa: CASSLRQGYSPLHF; cdr3_nt: TGTGCCAGCAGTTTAAGGCAGGGGTATTCACCCCTCCACTTT
clone_size: few; j_call: TRBJ2-5; d_call: TRBD2; v_call: TRBV7-6; cdr3_aa: CASSLTLPSGAQETQYF; cdr3_nt: TGTGCCAGCAGCTTAACTCTCCCTAGCGGGGCCCAAGAGACCCAGTACTTC
clone_size: many; j_call: TRBJ2-1; d_call: NA; v_call: TRBV7-2; cdr3_aa: CASSLGRSNEQFF; cdr3_nt: TGTGCCAGCAGCCTCGGACGGTCCAATGAGCAGTTCTTC
clone_size: few; j_call: TRBJ2-3; d_call: NA; v_call: TRBV18; cdr3_aa: CASSPRRGLTDTQYF; cdr3_nt: TGTGCCAGCTCACCACGTCGGGGCCTCACAGATACGCAGTATTTT
clone_size: once; j_call: TRBJ2-3; d_call: TRBD2; v_call: TRBV28; cdr3_aa: CASRPGTRGSTDTQYF; cdr3_nt: TGTGCCAGCAGACCCGGGACTAGAGGAAGCACAGATACGCAGTATTTT
clone_size: NA; j_call: TRBJ2-1; d_call: NA; v_call: TRBV29-1; cdr3_aa: CSVLLGASYNEQFF; cdr3_nt: TGCAGCGTTTTGTTGGGCGCCTCCTACAATGAGCAGTTCTTC
clone_size: few; j_call: TRBJ2-1; d_call: NA; v_call: TRBV27; cdr3_aa: CATTGTSSYNEQFF; cdr3_nt: TGTGCCACCACAGGTACCAGCTCCTACAATGAGCAGTTCTTC
clone_size: NA; j_call: TRBJ1-4; d_call: NA; v_call: TRBV7-3; cdr3_aa: CASSPGPNEKLFF; cdr3_nt: TGTGCCAGCAGCCCCGGCCCCAATGAAAAACTGTTTTTT
clone_size: NA; j_call: TRBJ2-3; d_call: NA; v_call: TRBV10-1; cdr3_aa: CAVGLSLQDTQYF; cdr3_nt: TGCGCCGTTGGACTTAGCCTACAAGATACGCAGTATTTT
clone_size: many; j_call: TRBJ2-5; d_call: TRBD2; v_call: TRBV6-1; cdr3_aa: CASSLPLTSAQETQYF; cdr3_nt: TGTGCCAGCAGTTTACCCCTGACTAGCGCACAAGAGACCCAGTACTTC
clone_size: few; j_call: TRBJ2-2; d_call: TRBD1; v_call: TRBV12-3/TRBV12-4; cdr3_aa: CASAPGQGNTGELFF; cdr3_nt: TGTGCCAGCGCCCCGGGACAGGGAAACACCGGGGAGCTGTTTTTT
clone_size: few; j_call: TRBJ2-3; d_call: NA; v_call: TRBV7-9; cdr3_aa: CASSEGVSTDTQYF; cdr3_nt: TGTGCCAGCAGTGAAGGGGTGAGCACAGATACGCAGTATTTT
clone_size: NA; j_call: TRBJ2-3; d_call: TRBD2; v_call: TRBV7-2; cdr3_aa: CASSGSLAGGATQYF; cdr3_nt: TGTGCCAGCAGCGGCTCACTAGCGGGGGGCGCTACGCAGTATTTT